Each of the 11 T cell receptor beta chains below was sequenced from the same sample in a study of post-analysis software for immune sequencing data. General study points: Patients carried four or five TRBV segments more frequently than controls did, and TRBV5-6, TRBV5-1 and TRBV20-1 were among them.

TCR beta cDNA libraries included unique molecular identifiers. MiXCR, applied by TCRdb to the PCR reads, yields one record per CDR3 protein. Seen here are around 500,000 distinct CDR3 sequences, around 34% observed once, and the top ten hold 4.5% to 7.5%. Which antigens these TCRs recognize remains unknown. Specimen: blood. All receptors derive from a girl aged 2-17 years with multiple sclerosis.

This clonotype was counted only a few times. This chain links TRBV10-3 with TRBJ2-3; D not certain. CDR1 is ENHRY and CDR2 is SYGVKD in the germline V gene. V was clipped by 6 bases and J by 0 bases, with 10 bases between them. The CDR3 totals 14 residues. The DNA for the CDR3 is TGTGCCATCAGCCCCGGTCTTAGCACAGATACGCAGTATTTT. Residues: CAISPGLSTDTQYF.

The chain combines TRBV10-3 with TRBJ1-2, with 7 bases aligning to TRBD1. CDR3 length: 13 residues. V dropped 1 base and J dropped 8; count of bases not matched to a gene: 4. Germline lookup yields CDR1 ENHRY and CDR2 SYGVKD. The chain's CDR3 is CAISEWTGEGYTF. As DNA, the CDR3 is TGTGCCATCAGTGAGTGGACAGGTGAGGGCTACACCTTC.

This clonotype came up a few times. This chain connects TRBV5-1 to TRBJ2-1; tentative D call: TRBD1 (6 bases). The CDR3 extends over 16 amino acids. Deletions cut 2 bases from V and 4 bases from J, with 16 bases between. Germline V lookup: CDR1 SGHRS, CDR2 YFSETQ. CDR3 region: CASSFYSGQRYNEQFF. The DNA of the CDR3 is TGCGCCAGCAGCTTCTACTCGGGACAACGTTACAATGAGCAGTTCTTC. The whole variable domain, filled in from reference TRBV5-1 and TRBJ2-1, reads KAGVTQTPRYLIKTRGQQVTLSCSPISGHRSVSWYQQTPGQGLQFLFEYFSETQRNKGNFPGRFSGRQFSNSRSEMNVSTLELGDSALYLCASSFYSGQRYNEQFFGPGTRLTVL.

This clonotype was seen a handful of times. The gene calls are TRBV27 and TRBJ2-3; 13 positions match TRBD2. V was pared by 2 bases and J by 2 bases, with 1 base of the junction left unmatched. This CDR3 is built from 16 residues. CDR1 and CDR2 (germline): MNHEY, SMNVEV (reference sequence). CDR3 protein: CASSLGTSGVTDTQYF. The CDR3 bases are TGTGCCAGCAGTTTAGGGACTAGCGGGGTCACAGATACGCAGTATTTT.

The chain uses TRBV28 and TRBJ1-1; a weak D match, TRBD1 (6 bases). The CDR3 sequence is 13 residues long. The ends were cut back, 11 bases at V and 6 bases at J, with 19 bases in the middle. The germline gives CDR1 MDHEN, CDR2 SYDVKM. The DNA of the CDR3 is TGTGCCTCAACAGCTGGAGGGGGGCCTGAAGCTTTCTTT. It specifies CASTAGGGPEAFF.

The rearrangement links TRBV10-1 to TRBJ1-5; tentatively, D is TRBD1 (5 bases). The V end was cut by 3 bases, the J end by 12 bases, with 27 bases between. Germline V gene data show CDR1 as WNHNN and CDR2 as SYGVQD (reference sequence). This CDR3 spans 17 amino acids. CDR3 in DNA: TGCGCCAGCAGTGACCCTACTCTACAGGCAGCCCGTGAAGACCAGCATTTT. Protein sequence: CASSDPTLQAAREDQHF.

The rearrangement uses TRBV12-3 or TRBV12-4 and TRBJ1-1; no clear D gene. The V and J ends lost 5 bases and 9 bases respectively, with 7 bases between them. The CDR3 is 10 residues long. The CDR3 region has the DNA TGTGCCAGCAGTCGGATACAAGCTTTCTTT. Translating gives CASSRIQAFF.

Only one count was recorded for this clonotype. Compared with germline, one end of the junction differs, possibly owing to a read error. The chain joins TRBV12-3 or TRBV12-4 to TRBJ2-3; TRBD1 aligns across 8 bases. This CDR3 has 14 amino acids. CDR3 coding DNA: TGTGCCAGCAGTCTCGACAGGGGCACAGATGCGCAGTATTTT. Its protein product is CASSLDRGTDAQYF.

This CDR3 reads CASSFSGARIQYF. For the CDR3, the DNA is TGCGCCAGCAGCTTTAGCGGGGCCCGCATTCAGTACTTC. V usage is TRBV5-1 and J usage is TRBJ2-7, with 8 bases that match TRBD2. The assigned J gene may be wrong: the sequence end matches TRBJ2-4 better. The CDR3 consists of 13 residues. Germline V gene sequence: CDR1 SGHRS, CDR2 YFSETQ.

In this sample, this clonotype turned up a few times. The chain is built from TRBV7-6 and TRBJ2-5, with 11 bases aligning to TRBD2. Trimming at V came to 9 bases and at J to 2 bases, leaving 23 bases not matched to a gene. The CDR3 has 20 residues. Germline CDR1 is SGHVS and CDR2 is FNYEAQ. The CDR3 coding sequence is TGTGCCAGTCTATTGAGGGCTAGCGGGGGGTCGCCTTCATTTCAAGAGACCCAGTACTTC. It yields the protein CASLLRASGGSPSFQETQYF.

This chain links TRBV10-3 with TRBJ2-2; TRBD1 might be the D (5 bases). Trimming pared 6 bases from V and 2 bases from J, leaving 10 bases between. The CDR3 length is 14 residues. Per the germline V gene, CDR1 is ENHRY and CDR2 is SYGVKD. The CDR3 sequence: CAIRPDSNTGELFF. The CDR3 coding sequence is TGTGCCATCAGACCCGACAGCAACACCGGGGAGCTGTTTTTT.